This entry lists 27 T cell receptor beta chains sequenced from one sample in a study of naive and memory T cell subsets. General study findings and limits: Especially in CD8 cells, naive repertoires contained a few larger clonotypes, possibly CD45RA-re-expressing memory cells.

An equimolar mix of two oligonucleotides served as the beta constant-region primer for TRBC1 and TRBC2. Ligated cDNA was amplified by four rounds of PCR with nested alpha and beta constant-region primers and SP2. In TCRdb, the UMI-ligation and nested PCR reads were re-called with MiXCR into one record per CDR3 protein. The sample yields 150,000 or so distinct CDR3 sequences, approximately 24% seen once. Their cognate antigens are unknown. Sample: naive CD4+ T cells from blood. Every receptor here comes from a human donor in good health.

V usage is TRBV24-1 and J usage is TRBJ2-2; D not certain. The CDR3 covers 14 residues. Germline CDR1 and CDR2: KGHDR and SFDVKD. The ends were cut back, 3 bases at V and 4 bases at J, with 8 bases in the middle. CDR3 nucleotide sequence: TGTGCCACCAGTGATCGAAGACGCACCGGGGAGCTGTTTTTT. It specifies CATSDRRRTGELFF.

In this sample, this clonotype turned up a few times. The genes are TRBV6-5 and TRBJ1-1; weak D call: TRBD1 (5 bases). V shed 2 bases and J shed 9 bases, with 13 bases lying between them. CDR3 length equals 13 residues. Germline-derived CDR1 and CDR2 are MNHEY and SVGAGI. The CDR3 here is CASSYGRVSQAFF. CDR3 DNA sequence: TGTGCCAGCAGTTACGGCAGGGTAAGCCAAGCTTTCTTT.

This clonotype was detected only a few times. The CDR3 is CASSTRNREAHGYTF. CDR3 in DNA: TGTGCCAGCAGTACGCGTAACAGGGAGGCGCATGGCTACACCTTC. This chain links TRBV28 with TRBJ1-2; maybe TRBD1 (6 bases). This CDR3 comprises 15 residues. Germline lookup yields CDR1 MDHEN and CDR2 SYDVKM. V lost 5 bases to trimming and J lost 6 bases, with 19 bases between them.

This clonotype was seen at least ten times. The chain uses TRBV11-2 and TRBJ2-2, with 9 bases fitting TRBD1. The CDR3 is made up of 18 amino acids. Germline V lookup: CDR1 SGHAT, CDR2 FQNNGV. The V gene end was trimmed by 5 bases and the J gene end by 9 bases; junction bases not matched to a gene: 19. Written as DNA, the CDR3 is TGTGCCAGCAGCCCAAAATCCGGGACAGGGAAACGAAGTAGGGAGCTGTTTTTT. Protein: CASSPKSGTGKRSRELFF.

This clonotype came up a few times. This sequence joins TRBV9 and TRBJ2-5; 14 bases match TRBD2. The CDR3 loop spans 15 amino acids. The J segment lost 5 bases and the V segment lost 4 bases, leaving 4 bases of the junction unmatched. Germline loops: CDR1 SGDLS, CDR2 YYNGEE. The CDR3 nucleotides are TGTGCCAGCAGCCCTGGGACTAGCGGGAGTGAGACCCAGTACTTC. Amino acid sequence: CASSPGTSGSETQYF.

This clonotype was seen a few times. At one boundary the junction diverges from the germline segment, which might be a read error. The V call is TRBV11-3, the J call TRBJ2-1; D might be TRBD2 (6 bases). Looked up from germline, CDR1 is SGHNT and CDR2 is YENEEA. This CDR3 has 15 residues. The CDR3 coding sequence is TGTGCCGGCAGCCACGGGGACTCGAAGAGGGATGAGCAGTTCTTC. This translates into CAGSHGDSKRDEQFF.

CDR3 DNA sequence: TGTGCCAGCACCAAAGGGGCAGGGACACAGCCCCAGCATTTT. Protein product: CASTKGAGTQPQHF. The chain recombines TRBV6-5 with TRBJ1-5, with TRBD1 as a possible D gene (6 bases). CDR3 length equals 14 residues. CDR1 is MNHEY, CDR2 SVGAGI, per germline. Trimming pared 7 bases from V and 7 bases from J, leaving 17 bases between.

The chain is built from TRBV11-1 and TRBJ1-1; 7 nucleotides align to TRBD1. Germline V gene lookup returns CDR1 SGHAT and CDR2 FQDESV (reference sequence). The CDR3 consists of 15 residues. The junction had 12 bases not matched to a gene; V was cut back by 6 bases and J by 5 bases. The CDR3 protein is CASRPPSTGATEAFF. In DNA, the CDR3 is TGTGCCAGCAGACCCCCAAGCACAGGGGCAACTGAAGCTTTCTTT.

This clonotype was seen a handful of times. The V call is TRBV6-5, the J call TRBJ1-2; D remains ambiguous. This CDR3 has 15 amino acids. The germline V gene has CDR1 MNHEY and CDR2 SVGAGI. V shed 6 bases and J shed 0 bases, with 14 bases lying between them. In nucleotides, the CDR3 is TGTGCCAGCAGCGGACCTCGCCTCTCTAACTATGGCTACACCTTC. It encodes CASSGPRLSNYGYTF.

V gene TRBV7-9 combines with J gene TRBJ2-2, with TRBD2 as a possible D gene (5 bases). CDR1 and CDR2 (germline): SEHNR, FQNEAQ (reference sequence). The V end was cut by 1 base, the J end by 7 bases, with 10 bases between. The CDR3 has 14 amino acids. In DNA form, the CDR3 reads TGTGCCAGCAGCTTAGGGGAGTTTGGCGGGGAGCTGTTTTTT. Protein product: CASSLGEFGGELFF.

The chain has TRBV20-1 and TRBJ2-7; D unclear. Per the germline V gene, CDR1 is DFQATT and CDR2 is SNEGSKA (reference sequence). The ends were cut back, 2 bases at V and 2 bases at J, with 7 bases in the middle. This CDR3 has 12 amino acids. Here the CDR3 reads CSARMQAYEQYF. DNA for the CDR3: TGCAGTGCTAGAATGCAGGCCTACGAGCAGTACTTC.

V and J are TRBV29-1 and TRBJ2-3; 7 nucleotides align to TRBD2. The CDR3 consists of 13 residues. V was pared by 6 bases and J by 1 base, with 4 bases of the junction left unmatched. Germline values: CDR1 SQVTM, CDR2 ANQGSEA. In DNA form, the CDR3 reads TGCAGCGTCCGCGGGGGACGCACAGATACGCAGTATTTT. Protein: CSVRGGRTDTQYF.

The V and J genes are TRBV20-1 and TRBJ2-1; a weak D match, TRBD2 (7 bases). The germline gives CDR1 DFQATT, CDR2 SNEGSKA (reference sequence). V shed 5 bases and J shed 4 bases, with 18 bases lying between them. The CDR3 consists of 15 residues. The DNA of the CDR3 is TGCAGTGCTGCCCGGACAGCGGGATTATACAATGAGCAGTTCTTC. This sequence encodes CSAARTAGLYNEQFF.

This chain joins TRBV6-2 or TRBV6-3 and TRBJ2-1, with 10 bases aligning to TRBD2. The CDR3 extends over 17 amino acids. J was trimmed by 8 bases and V by 3 bases; bases with no gene match: 13. Germline V gene sequence: CDR1 MNHEY, CDR2 SVGEGT. The CDR3 sequence: CASSYLLAGATSHEQFF. CDR3 nucleotides: TGTGCCAGCAGTTATCTCCTAGCGGGAGCCACAAGCCATGAGCAGTTCTTC.

This clonotype was observed a handful of times. The CDR3 bases are TGTGCCAGCAGTTTATTTCTTGAAGCTTTCTTT. This encodes CASSLFLEAFF. The chain combines TRBV28 with TRBJ1-1, with D uncertain. The CDR3 loop spans 11 amino acids. Per the germline V gene, CDR1 is MDHEN and CDR2 is SYDVKM. V was clipped by 1 base and J by 7 bases, with 4 bases between them.

This clonotype was seen a handful of times. The genes are TRBV4-1 and TRBJ2-2; TRBD1 agrees at 9 bases. Germline CDR1 and CDR2: MGHRA and YSYEKL. Trimming cost V 6 bases and J 7 bases; bases outside gene matches: 9. This CDR3 spans 15 amino acids. The chain's CDR3 is CASRPPGQGVGELFF. As DNA, the CDR3 is TGCGCCAGCAGACCACCGGGACAGGGTGTCGGGGAGCTGTTTTTT.

In this sample, this clonotype turned up a few times. The chain recombines TRBV12-3 or TRBV12-4 with TRBJ2-2; no definite D call. The CDR3 covers 15 residues. V lost 2 bases and J 4 bases, leaving 11 bases between the germline ends. The DNA of the CDR3 is TGTGCCAGCAGTTTATTCGGCAGGTCCACCGGGGAGCTGTTTTTT. Encoded protein: CASSLFGRSTGELFF.

This chain uses TRBV13 with TRBJ2-4; 11 bases agree with TRBD1. The germline V gene encodes CDR1 PRHDT and CDR2 FYEKMQ (reference sequence). Losses at the gene ends were 5 bases for V and 8 bases for J; bases not matched to a gene: 8. The CDR3 runs 15 residues. The CDR3 DNA sequence: TGTGCCAGCAGCATGAGGACAGGGGGCCGGGACATTCAGTACTTC. Translation gives CASSMRTGGRDIQYF. The full variable domain, rest sourced from reference TRBV13 and TRBJ2-4, is AAGVIQSPRHLIKEKRETATLKCYPIPRHDTVYWYQQGPGQDPQFLISFYEKMQSDKGSIPDRFSAQQFSDYHSELNMSSLELGDSALYFCASSMRTGGRDIQYFGAGTRLSVL.

The V gene is TRBV7-2, the J gene TRBJ1-4, with TRBD1 as a possible D gene (6 bases). The germline V and J ends were trimmed by 5 bases and 10 bases, with 17 bases remaining between them. This CDR3 region has 14 residues. CDR1 and CDR2 (germline): SGHTA, FQGNSA. This CDR3 reads CASSPRGTQGKLFF. The CDR3 region has the DNA TGTGCCAGCAGCCCGAGGGGGACGCAGGGAAAACTGTTTTTT.

This clonotype turned up a few times. The chain uses TRBV4-2 and TRBJ1-5; perhaps TRBD1 as D (5 bases). V lost 1 base, J lost 5 bases, and 12 bases lay in between. Germline loops: CDR1 LGHNA, CDR2 YNFKEQ. The CDR3 runs 15 residues. CDR3 coding DNA: TGTGCCAGCAGCCAAGCCCCGCAGGGTGATCAGCCCCAGCATTTT. Its protein product is CASSQAPQGDQPQHF.

The chain has TRBV7-9 and TRBJ1-1; D ambiguous. This CDR3 spans 15 amino acids. The germline V gene has CDR1 SEHNR and CDR2 FQNEAQ (reference sequence). The ends were cut back, 1 base at V and 0 bases at J, with 9 bases in the middle. This CDR3 reads CASSLGTSMNTEAFF. In nucleotides, the CDR3 is TGTGCCAGCAGCTTAGGAACAAGCATGAACACTGAAGCTTTCTTT. Combining the CDR3 with reference TRBV7-9 and TRBJ1-1 gives the whole variable domain DTGVSQNPRHKITKRGQNVTFRCDPISEHNRLYWYRQTLGQGPEFLTYFQNEAQLEKSRLLSDRFSAERPKGSFSTLEIQRTEQGDSAMYLCASSLGTSMNTEAFFGQGTRLTVV.

Worth noting for this clonotype: It may be a read error: a sequence one base away is much more abundant. This chain links TRBV4-3 with TRBJ1-3; the D gene is possibly TRBD1 (6 bases). V lost 1 base, J lost 6 bases, and 13 bases lay in between. CDR1 and CDR2 from the germline V gene are LGHNA and YSLEER. The CDR3 is 15 amino acids. CDR3 amino acids: CASSQATGRENTIYF. CDR3 nucleotides: TGCGCCAGCAGCCAAGCTACAGGGAGAGAAAACACCATATATTTT.

This sequence joins TRBV7-9 and TRBJ1-1; D ambiguous. CDR3 length: 12 amino acids. Germline CDR1 reads SEHNR; CDR2 reads FQNEAQ (reference sequence). The ends were cut back, 2 bases at V and 8 bases at J, with 9 bases in the middle. In DNA, the CDR3 is TGTGCCAGCAGCTTATCTGGGATCGAAGCTTTCTTT. Translated: CASSLSGIEAFF.

The rearrangement joins TRBV5-1 to TRBJ2-1, with D possibly matching TRBD1 (6 bases). The CDR3 loop spans 14 amino acids. V lost 0 bases and J 6 bases, leaving 10 bases between the germline ends. Germline V gene data show CDR1 as SGHRS and CDR2 as YFSETQ. Here the CDR3 DNA reads TGCGCCAGCAGCTTGGACAGGGCGAGCAATGAGCAGTTCTTC. Its protein is CASSLDRASNEQFF.

This clonotype was seen just once. The chain carries TRBV7-9 and TRBJ2-5; D remains unclear. V shed 8 bases and J shed 1 base, with 14 bases lying between them. Per germline, CDR1 SEHNR and CDR2 FQNEAQ (reference sequence). The CDR3 runs 14 residues. The CDR3 spells CASGLRVPQETQYF. The CDR3 DNA reads TGTGCCAGCGGGCTCCGGGTCCCCCAAGAGACCCAGTACTTC.

This clonotype was seen at least ten times. The V and J genes are TRBV6-5 and TRBJ1-2; D remains ambiguous. Trimming pared 0 bases from V and 8 bases from J, leaving 13 bases between. Germline CDR1 reads MNHEY; CDR2 reads SVGAGI. The CDR3 runs 14 residues. In DNA form, the CDR3 reads TGTGCCAGCAGTTACTCGAACGTGCCGGAGGGCTACACCTTC. It translates to CASSYSNVPEGYTF.

In this sample, this clonotype turned up many times. The CDR3 bases are TGTGCCAGCAGTTACGACCCTACCGGGGAGCTGTTTTTT. This codes for CASSYDPTGELFF. This chain connects TRBV6-2 or TRBV6-3 to TRBJ2-2; D uncertain. V lost 2 bases, J lost 5 bases, and 6 bases lay in between. Looked up from germline, CDR1 is MNHEY and CDR2 is SVGEGT. This CDR3 contains 13 residues.